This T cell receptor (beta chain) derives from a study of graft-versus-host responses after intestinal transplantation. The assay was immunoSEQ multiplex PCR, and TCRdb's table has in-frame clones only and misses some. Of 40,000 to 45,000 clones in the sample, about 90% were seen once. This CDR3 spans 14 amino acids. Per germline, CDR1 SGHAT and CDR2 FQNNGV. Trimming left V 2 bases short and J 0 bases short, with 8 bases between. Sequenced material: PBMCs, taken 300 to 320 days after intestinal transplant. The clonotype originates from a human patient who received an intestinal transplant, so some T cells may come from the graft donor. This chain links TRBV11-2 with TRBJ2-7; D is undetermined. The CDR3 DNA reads TGTGCCAGCAGCTTATTTGGCAGCTCCTACGAGCAGTACTTC. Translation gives CASSLFGSSYEQYF.